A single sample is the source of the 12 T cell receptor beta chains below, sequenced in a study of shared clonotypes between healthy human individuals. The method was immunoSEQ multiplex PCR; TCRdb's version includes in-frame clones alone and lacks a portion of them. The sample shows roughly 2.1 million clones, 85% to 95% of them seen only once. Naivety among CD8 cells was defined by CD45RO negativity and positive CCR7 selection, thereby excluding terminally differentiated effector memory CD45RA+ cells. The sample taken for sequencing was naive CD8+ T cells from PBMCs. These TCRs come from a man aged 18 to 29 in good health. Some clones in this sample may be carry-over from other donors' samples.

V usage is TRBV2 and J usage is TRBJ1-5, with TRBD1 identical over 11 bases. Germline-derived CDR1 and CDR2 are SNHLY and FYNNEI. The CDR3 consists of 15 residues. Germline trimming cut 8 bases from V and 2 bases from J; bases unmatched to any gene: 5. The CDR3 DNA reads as TGTGCCAGCGGGACAGGGGGTCCGGGCAATCAGCCCCAGCATTTT. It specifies CASGTGGPGNQPQHF.

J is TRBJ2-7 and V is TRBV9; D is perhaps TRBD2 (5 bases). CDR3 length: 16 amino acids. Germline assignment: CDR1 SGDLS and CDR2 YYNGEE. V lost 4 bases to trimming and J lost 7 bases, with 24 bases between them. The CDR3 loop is CASSPTRGGPGLEQYF. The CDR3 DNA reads TGTGCCAGCAGCCCGACCCGTGGCGGGCCAGGATTAGAGCAGTACTTC. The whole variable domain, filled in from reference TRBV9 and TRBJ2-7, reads DSGVTQTPKHLITATGQRVTLRCSPRSGDLSVYWYQQSLDQGLQFLIQYYNGEERAKGNILERFSAQQFPDLHSELNLSSLELGDSALYFCASSPTRGGPGLEQYFGPGTRLTVT.

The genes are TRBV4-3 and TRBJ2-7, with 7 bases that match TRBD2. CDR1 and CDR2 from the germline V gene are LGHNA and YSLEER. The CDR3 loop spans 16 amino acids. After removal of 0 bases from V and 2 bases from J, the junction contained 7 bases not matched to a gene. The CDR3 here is CASSQEAASGTYEQYF. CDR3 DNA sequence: TGCGCCAGCAGCCAAGAGGCGGCTAGCGGAACCTACGAGCAGTACTTC.

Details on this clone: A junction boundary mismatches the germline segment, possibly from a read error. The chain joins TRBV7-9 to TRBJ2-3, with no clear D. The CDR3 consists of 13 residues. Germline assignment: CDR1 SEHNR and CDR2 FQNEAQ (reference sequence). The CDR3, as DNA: TGCGTCGGGTGGGCTAGAAGTACAGATACGCAGTATTTT. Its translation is CVGWARSTDTQYF.

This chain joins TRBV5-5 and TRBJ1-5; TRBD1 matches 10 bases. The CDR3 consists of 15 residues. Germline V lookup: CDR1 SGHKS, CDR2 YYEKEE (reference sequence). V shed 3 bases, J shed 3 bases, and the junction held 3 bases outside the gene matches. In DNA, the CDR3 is TGTGCCAGCAGCTGGGGGACAGGGGACAATCAGCCCCAGCATTTT. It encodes CASSWGTGDNQPQHF.

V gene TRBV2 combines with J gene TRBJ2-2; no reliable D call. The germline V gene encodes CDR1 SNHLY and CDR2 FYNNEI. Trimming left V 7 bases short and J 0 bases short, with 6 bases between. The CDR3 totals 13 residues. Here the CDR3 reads CASMSANTGELFF. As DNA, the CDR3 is TGTGCCAGCATGAGCGCGAACACCGGGGAGCTGTTTTTT.

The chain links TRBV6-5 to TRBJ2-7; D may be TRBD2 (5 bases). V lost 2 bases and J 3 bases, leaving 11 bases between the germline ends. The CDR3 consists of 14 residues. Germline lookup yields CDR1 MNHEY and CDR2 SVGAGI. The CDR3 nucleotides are TGTGCCAGCAGTTACGCCGGACTGATCTACGAGCAGTACTTC. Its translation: CASSYAGLIYEQYF.

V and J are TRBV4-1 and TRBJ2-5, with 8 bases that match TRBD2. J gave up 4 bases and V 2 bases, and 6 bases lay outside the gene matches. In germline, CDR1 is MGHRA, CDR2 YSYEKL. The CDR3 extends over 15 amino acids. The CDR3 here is CASSQNRGGIETQYF. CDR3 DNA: TGCGCCAGCAGCCAAAATCGCGGGGGGATAGAGACCCAGTACTTC.

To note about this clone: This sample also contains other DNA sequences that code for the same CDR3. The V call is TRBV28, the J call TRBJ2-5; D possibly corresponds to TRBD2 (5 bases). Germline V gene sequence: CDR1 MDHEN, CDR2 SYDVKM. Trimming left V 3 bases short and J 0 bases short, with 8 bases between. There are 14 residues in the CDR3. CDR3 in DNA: TGTGCCAGCAGTTTCTCGGGGTACCAAGAGACCCAGTACTTC. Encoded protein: CASSFSGYQETQYF. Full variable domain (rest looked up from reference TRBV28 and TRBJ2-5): DVKVTQSSRYLVKRTGEKVFLECVQDMDHENMFWYRQDPGLGLRLIYFSYDVKMKEKGDIPEGYSVSREKKERFSLILESASTNQTSMYLCASSFSGYQETQYFGPGTRLLVL.

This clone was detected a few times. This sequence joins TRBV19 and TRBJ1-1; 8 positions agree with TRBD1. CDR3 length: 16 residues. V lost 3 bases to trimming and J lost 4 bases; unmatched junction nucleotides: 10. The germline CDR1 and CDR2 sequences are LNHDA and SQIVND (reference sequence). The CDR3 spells CASSILTGALSTEAFF. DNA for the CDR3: TGTGCCAGTAGTATCTTGACAGGGGCGCTGAGCACTGAAGCTTTCTTT.

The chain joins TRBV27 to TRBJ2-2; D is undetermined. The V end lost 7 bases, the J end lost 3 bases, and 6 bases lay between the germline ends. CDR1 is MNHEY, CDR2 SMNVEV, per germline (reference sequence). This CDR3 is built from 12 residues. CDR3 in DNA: TGTGCCAGCATGTCCTACACCGGGGAGCTGTTTTTT. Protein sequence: CASMSYTGELFF.

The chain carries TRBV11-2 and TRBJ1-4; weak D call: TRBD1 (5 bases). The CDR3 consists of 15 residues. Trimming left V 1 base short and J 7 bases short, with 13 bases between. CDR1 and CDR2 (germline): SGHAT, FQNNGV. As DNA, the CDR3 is TGTGCCAGCAGCTTAGGGCCAGGGCACGGTGAAAAACTGTTTTTT. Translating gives CASSLGPGHGEKLFF. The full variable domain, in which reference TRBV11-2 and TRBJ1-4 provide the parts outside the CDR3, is EAGVAQSPRYKIIEKRQSVAFWCNPISGHATLYWYQQILGQGPKLLIQFQNNGVVDDSQLPKDRFSAERLKGVDSTLKIQPAKLEDSAVYLCASSLGPGHGEKLFFGSGTQLSVL.